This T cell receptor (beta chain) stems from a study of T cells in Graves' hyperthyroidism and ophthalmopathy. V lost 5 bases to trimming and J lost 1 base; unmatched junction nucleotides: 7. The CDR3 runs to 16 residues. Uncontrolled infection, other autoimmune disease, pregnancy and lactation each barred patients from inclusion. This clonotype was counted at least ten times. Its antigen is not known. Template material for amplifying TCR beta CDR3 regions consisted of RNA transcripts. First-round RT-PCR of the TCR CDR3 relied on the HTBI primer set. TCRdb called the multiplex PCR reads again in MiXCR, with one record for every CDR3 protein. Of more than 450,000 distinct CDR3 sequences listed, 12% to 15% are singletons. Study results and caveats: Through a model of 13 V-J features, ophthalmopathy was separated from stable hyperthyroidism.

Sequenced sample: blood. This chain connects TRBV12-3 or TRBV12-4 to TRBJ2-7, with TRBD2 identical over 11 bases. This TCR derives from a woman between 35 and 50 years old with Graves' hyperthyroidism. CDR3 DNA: TGTGCCAGCAGTGGGGGCCTAGCGGGAGGATCCTACGAGCAGTACTTC. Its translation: CASSGGLAGGSYEQYF.